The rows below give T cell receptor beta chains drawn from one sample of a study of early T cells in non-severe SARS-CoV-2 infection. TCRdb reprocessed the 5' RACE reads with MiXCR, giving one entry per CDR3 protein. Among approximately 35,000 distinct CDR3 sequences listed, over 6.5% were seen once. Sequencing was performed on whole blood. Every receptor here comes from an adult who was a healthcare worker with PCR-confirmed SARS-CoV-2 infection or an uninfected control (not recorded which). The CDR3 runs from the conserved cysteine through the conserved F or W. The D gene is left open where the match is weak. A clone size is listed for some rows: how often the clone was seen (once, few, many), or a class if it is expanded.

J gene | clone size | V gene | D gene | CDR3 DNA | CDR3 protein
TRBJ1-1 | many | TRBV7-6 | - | TGTGCCAGCAGCCCCTACGGGGGAGGGCTGAACACTGAAGCTTTCTTT | CASSPYGGGLNTEAFF
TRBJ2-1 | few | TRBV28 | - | TGTGCCAGCAGCCCTTGGGAGCGGAGGGCCCACAATGAGCAGTTCTTC | CASSPWERRAHNEQFF
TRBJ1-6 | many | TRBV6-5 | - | TGTGCCAGCAGTTACATGGGCCTTGGGGATTCACCCCTCCACTTT | CASSYMGLGDSPLHF
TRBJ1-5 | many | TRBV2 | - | TGTGCCAGCAGTGAAGCGCGGGCTATCAATCAGCCCCAGCATTTT | CASSEARAINQPQHF
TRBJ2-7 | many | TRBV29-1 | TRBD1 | TGCAGCGTTGAAGATCCCGGGACAGACACCTACGAGCAGTACTTC | CSVEDPGTDTYEQYF
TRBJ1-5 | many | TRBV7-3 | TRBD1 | TGTGCCAGACATATGAGACAGGGGAGGACGGGTCCCAATCAGCCCCAGCATTTT | CARHMRQGRTGPNQPQHF
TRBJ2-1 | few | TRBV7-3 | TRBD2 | TGTGCCAGCAGCCCAAACCCCTCCCAAGGGACTAGCGGGAGGAGCTCCTACAATGAGCAGTTCTTC | CASSPNPSQGTSGRSSYNEQFF
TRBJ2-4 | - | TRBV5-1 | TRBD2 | TGCGCCAGCAGCCATTCTAGCGGGAGCCGGGGAAACATTCAGTACTTC | CASSHSSGSRGNIQYF
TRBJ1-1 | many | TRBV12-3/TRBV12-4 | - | TGTGCCAGCAGTTTTGGGGACACTGAAGCTTTCTTT | CASSFGDTEAFF
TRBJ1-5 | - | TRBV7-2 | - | TGTGCCAGCAGCTTAGCTAGGGAAACTGATTATAGCAATCAGCCCCAGCATTTT | CASSLARETDYSNQPQHF
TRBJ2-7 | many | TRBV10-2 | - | TGCGCCAGCATGGCGGGACTGCTAACCTACGAGCAGTACTTC | CASMAGLLTYEQYF
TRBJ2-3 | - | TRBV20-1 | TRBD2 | TGCAGTGCACCCGGACTAGCGAGCACAGATACGCAGTATTTT | CSAPGLASTDTQYF
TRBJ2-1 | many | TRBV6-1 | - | TGTGCCATCTTCCCGATGACTAGCAATGAGCAGTTCTTC | CAIFPMTSNEQFF
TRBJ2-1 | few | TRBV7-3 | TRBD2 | TGTGCCAGCAGCTTAAGCGGGAGGGCCTCCAATGAGCAGTTCTTC | CASSLSGRASNEQFF
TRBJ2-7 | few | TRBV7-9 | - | TGTGCCAGCAGCTCCCGCAGAGAATTCCACGAGCAGTACTTC | CASSSRREFHEQYF
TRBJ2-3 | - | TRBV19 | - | TGTGCCAGTAGTATAGGGGGGCCAGATACGCAGTATTTT | CASSIGGPDTQYF